Listed here is a single TCR beta chain. Its specificity is unknown. Germline and junction disagree at one end, which may indicate a read error. TCRdb reprocessed the reads via MiXCR and lists one record per CDR3 protein. This table holds about 920,000 distinct CDR3 sequences, around 30% found once. The source of the sample is a study of T cell repertoires in cytomegalovirus infection. Notes on the study in general: Totalled public TCR beta family frequency picked out people who carried CMV plus the relevant HLA.

This receptor was obtained from a human donor in good health (CMV status not recorded). Some clones in this sample may be carry-over from other donors' samples. The material sequenced was cultured CD8+ T cells from PBMCs, taken from culture after CMV antigen stimulation.

CDR3 residues: CASSPTIGRGNQSQHF. The DNA of the CDR3 is TGTGCCAGCAGTCCGACTATAGGGCGGGGCAATCAGTCCCAGCATTTT. The chain uses TRBV28 and TRBJ1-5; TRBD1 is a possible D gene (5 bases). The CDR3 sequence is 16 residues long. Germline assignment: CDR1 MDHEN and CDR2 SYDVKM. The full variable domain, completed using reference TRBV28 and TRBJ1-5, is DVKVTQSSRYLVKRTGEKVFLECVQDMDHENMFWYRQDPGLGLRLIYFSYDVKMKEKGDIPEGYSVSREKKERFSLILESASTNQTSMYLCASSPTIGRGNQSQHFGDGTRLSIL.